Described below is a single TCR beta chain sequence and its context. Its antigen is unidentified. The CDR3 has 15 residues. The germline V and J ends were trimmed by 5 bases and 4 bases, with 15 bases remaining between them. Germline CDR1 and CDR2: SGHAT and FQNNGV. The sample is drawn from a study of T-cell reconstitution after alpha-beta-depleted transplantation in children. General observations from the study: The authors attributed T-cell counts and diversity one year after transplant mostly to newly produced T cells. Several hundred rapidly expanded clones from non-depleted graft cells reportedly supplied alpha-beta T cells about two months post-transplant.

Using unique molecular identifiers, the investigators prepared the TCRbeta library. TCRdb analysed the PCR reads with MiXCR anew, one entry per CDR3 protein. This table has 90,000 to 100,000 distinct CDR3 sequences, less than 25% appearing once. The input for sequencing was PBMCs, taken before TCRalphabeta/CD19-depleted stem cell transplant. This TCR derives from a boy aged 2 to 9 with acute lymphoblastic leukemia, due to receive a stem cell transplant. The chain has TRBV11-2 and TRBJ2-1; the D is unclear. The CDR3 coding sequence is TGTGCCAGCAGCCCTCTTTCCCGAGGATACAATGAGCAGTTCTTC. It is translated as CASSPLSRGYNEQFF.